Given below is one T cell receptor (beta chain) in context. Antigen unknown. These data are taken from a study of T cell responses to AZD1222 COVID-19 vaccine. Whole-study results and caveats: Seropositive at baseline were only six AZD1222 recipients. Targeting of unmutated variant regions was reportedly seen in nearly half of spike-specific TCRs. White British ancestry dominated among donors, who included more females, and clonal diversity was possibly underestimated. Two AZD1222 administrations were followed by greater Spike-specific TCR breadth and depth.

Libraries were prepared by immunoSEQ multiplex PCR; TCRdb keeps only in-frame clonotypes and omits some of them. Here the sample spans roughly 80,000 clones, under 95% being singletons. Specimen: peripheral blood, collected 28 days after the second AZD1222 dose. The TCR originated in an adult who received the AZD1222 COVID-19 vaccine.

CDR3 sequence: CASSPGTSGRAQDTQYF. CDR3 DNA sequence: TGTGCCAGCAGTCCCGGGACTAGCGGGAGGGCCCAAGATACGCAGTATTTT. This rearrangement joins TRBV2 to TRBJ2-3; 16 nucleotides match TRBD2. The CDR3 consists of 17 residues. CDR1 SNHLY and CDR2 FYNNEI come from the germline V gene. With 5 bases clipped from V and 5 bases from J, the junction kept 7 bases outside the gene matches.